This T cell receptor (beta chain) was found in a study of T-cell memory formation after mild COVID-19 (dated by TCRdb to the early 2020s). Looking at the study overall: TCR sequence clusters from the two donors were found to be largely donor specific. The cohort comprised two young, previously healthy adult volunteers, one female and one male. T-cell clones expanding and contracting after mild COVID-19 in a couple of donors were tracked by longitudinal TCRalpha and TCRbeta repertoire sequencing. Here is what the overall study found, with its caveats: SARS-CoV-2 specificity of the second-wave clones peaking on day 37 was not confirmed. Only two mild cases were covered by the study, and larger cohorts that include severe cases with pre-infection samples were considered necessary. Clones that contracted from day 15 to 85 showed balanced CD4/CD8 phenotypes, whereas a second wave of clones that expanded from day 15 to 37 leaned towards CD4+. Contracting CD4+ clones were located mainly in the CM and EM memory subsets, whereas CD8+ clones were found to be enriched in EMRA. The detection of some responding clones in pre-infection memory suggests that pre-existing cross-reactive memory T cells joined the SARS-CoV-2 response.

Instrument used: Illumina NovaSeq 6000. Using 5'RACE with constant-segment primers, TCRalpha and TCRbeta cDNA libraries were constructed, with sample barcodes and unique molecular identifiers added in the process. Trizol reagent was used to extract RNA from every sample. Library amplification was performed in two PCR steps, and a second sample barcode and Illumina TruSeq adapters were introduced in the second step. Libraries were sequenced on an Illumina NovaSeq with 2 x 150 bp paired-end reads. The authors' pipeline ran thus. The reads were demultiplexed and collapsed into UMI-guided consensus sequences using migec v1.2.7. With mixcr v2.1.11, UMI consensuses were aligned to TRA and TRB V and J templates and assembled into clonotypes. A clonotype was counted as expanded or contracted only if both edgeR and NoisET called the change significant, with noise models trained on biological replicates. For edgeR calls, a false discovery rate-adjusted p below 0.01 and a log2 fold-change threshold of 1 were applied. As an exploratory analysis of dynamics, max-normalized trajectories of the 1000 most abundant clonotypes were examined by PCA with hierarchical clustering. Separately sequenced CD4+ and CD8+ repertoires were used to assign a CD4 or CD8 phenotype to each responding clone. TCRdb's own reprocessing of the public reads used fastp at Q25 and MiXCR and kept productive beta chains. Records with the same CDR3 protein are collapsed into one entry carrying the most frequent genes and DNA. TCRdb assigned the V and J calls; the authors' analysis was not used. In all, the sample holds around 120,000 distinct CDR3 sequences, and 15% to 20% of those were seen once. About 15% of the sample rests with the top ten.

PBMCs were isolated by Ficoll-Paque density gradient centrifugation. The CDR3, cysteine through phenylalanine, is 14 amino acids long. Of all the DNA, just the CDR3 is kept, 42 bases in frame from base 1. V loses 0 bases, J loses 4 bases, and the germline ends lie 10 bases apart. From the germline V gene, CDR1 is LGHNA and CDR2 is YNFKEQ. This clonotype was observed many times. Its antigen specificity is not known. Base qualities are not at hand, and no much larger clone is one base apart. This sequence uses TRBV4-2 and TRBJ2-7; 6 matching bases give a weak D call of TRBD1. The receptor comes from an adult woman who had mild COVID-19 (a few samples of this study predate the infection). The sample titles of this study are shuffled in the database, so cell type and time point are left out; the donor was told from shared clones. The sequencing input was PBMCs or a T cell subset sorted from them (not recorded which). This receptor has the CDR3 CASSQDLRGYEQYF. The nucleotide sequence reads TGTGCCAGCAGCCAAGATCTGAGGGGGTACGAGCAGTACTTC.